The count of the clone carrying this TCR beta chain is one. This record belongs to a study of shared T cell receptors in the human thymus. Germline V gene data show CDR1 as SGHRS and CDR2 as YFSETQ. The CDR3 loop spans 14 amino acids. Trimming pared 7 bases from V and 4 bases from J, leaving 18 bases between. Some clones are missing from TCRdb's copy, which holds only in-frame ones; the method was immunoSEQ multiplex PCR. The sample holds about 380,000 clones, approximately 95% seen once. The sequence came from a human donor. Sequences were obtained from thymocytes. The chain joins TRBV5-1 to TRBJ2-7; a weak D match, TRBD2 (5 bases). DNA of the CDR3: TGCGCCAGCGGTTTCCGGGGTATGGGGTACGAGCAGTACTTC. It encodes CASGFRGMGYEQYF.